This entry lists 15 T cell receptor beta chains sequenced from one sample in a study of OX40 agonist ivuxolimab in advanced cancers. Library method: the immunoSEQ multiplex PCR assay. The immuneACCESS repertoire file appears here via TCRdb, limited to in-frame rearrangements. These files lack a portion of the clones; in checked studies, under half of the deficit traces to unresolved V genes, and the cause of the others is not known. Counted in this sample were 90,000 to 120,000 clones; 85% to 95% of them appeared once. The leading ten clones occupy over 0.6% of the sample. The sequencing here drew on CD4+ or CD8+ T cells sorted from blood, taken in a trial of the OX40 agonist ivuxolimab. The source of these receptors is an adult with an advanced solid tumor such as melanoma, head and neck, liver or kidney cancer.

This chain joins TRBV11-2 and TRBJ2-1, with 7 bases that match TRBD2. The germline V gene has CDR1 SGHAT and CDR2 FQNNGV. Trimming at V came to 3 bases and at J to 6 bases, leaving 8 bases not matched to a gene. This CDR3 is built from 15 residues. The CDR3 loop reads CASSFGLGPTNEQFF. The CDR3 DNA is TGTGCCAGCAGCTTTGGACTAGGGCCCACCAATGAGCAGTTCTTC.

The chain carries TRBV11-3 and TRBJ2-7; 9 bases match TRBD1. The CDR3 loop spans 13 amino acids. CDR1 SGHNT and CDR2 YENEEA come from the germline V gene. The V segment lost 4 bases and the J segment 4 bases; nucleotides outside the gene matches: 2. CDR3 bases: TGTGCCAGCAGCTCGGGACAGGGATACGAGCAGTACTTC. Residues: CASSSGQGYEQYF.

V usage is TRBV5-4 and J usage is TRBJ1-1, with D unclear. Germline CDR1 reads SGHNT; CDR2 reads YYREEE (reference sequence). V lost 0 bases to trimming and J lost 2 bases, with 2 bases between them. The length of the CDR3 is 12 residues. The CDR3: CASSLVNTEAFF. CDR3 DNA sequence: TGTGCCAGCAGCTTGGTTAACACTGAAGCTTTCTTT.

The chain employs TRBV10-3 and TRBJ2-2, with TRBD2 matching over 10 bases. V shed 2 bases and J 4 bases; nucleotides not matched to a gene: 10. Germline CDR1 is ENHRY and CDR2 is SYGVKD. This CDR3 region has 18 residues. The CDR3 coding sequence is TGTGCCATCAGTGAGGGGCCAGCGGGAGGGCCTGGCACCGGGGAGCTGTTTTTT. It codes for CAISEGPAGGPGTGELFF.

The chain carries TRBV6-1 and TRBJ1-2; D gene uncertain. V lost 5 bases, J lost 5 bases, and 9 bases lay in between. The germline CDR1 and CDR2 sequences are MNHNS and SASEGT. The CDR3 runs to 12 residues. CDR3 nucleotide sequence: TGTGCCAGCAGTCGCGGACGGTATGGCTACACCTTC. It yields the protein CASSRGRYGYTF.

J is TRBJ1-2 and V is TRBV19, with TRBD1 matching 9 bases. Germline values: CDR1 LNHDA, CDR2 SQIVND (reference sequence). The CDR3 extends over 16 amino acids. V shed 4 bases and J 4 bases; nucleotides not matched to a gene: 10. The chain's CDR3 is CASSTQRDRVGYGYTF. CDR3 coding DNA: TGTGCCAGTAGTACCCAGCGGGACAGGGTGGGCTATGGCTACACCTTC.

The chain has TRBV27 and TRBJ2-1, with TRBD2 matching 9 bases. The CDR3 has 14 amino acids. V lost 3 bases and J lost 7; bases outside the gene matches: 4. Germline V gives CDR1 MNHEY, CDR2 SMNVEV (reference sequence). In nucleotides, the CDR3 is TGTGCCAGCAGTTTTAGCGGGGGAAGGAATGAGCAGTTCTTC. Protein sequence: CASSFSGGRNEQFF.

V usage is TRBV14 and J usage is TRBJ2-5; weak D call: TRBD1 (5 bases). There are 14 residues in the CDR3. CDR1 is SGHDN, CDR2 FVKESK, per germline. Trimming removed 4 bases at V and 2 bases at J, with 11 bases between. The CDR3 sequence: CASSPWRQQETQYF. In nucleotides, the CDR3 is TGTGCCAGCAGCCCTTGGCGACAGCAAGAGACCCAGTACTTC.

The V call is TRBV11-3, the J call TRBJ1-4, with a weak D call TRBD1 (5 bases). V was shortened by 8 bases and J by 8 bases, with 12 bases between the two germline ends. The CDR3 has 12 residues. Germline V lookup: CDR1 SGHNT, CDR2 YENEEA. The CDR3 bases are TGTGCCAGCCAGGGTATCGGGGAAAAACTGTTTTTT. Its translation: CASQGIGEKLFF.

The V and J genes are TRBV11-2 and TRBJ2-3; D assignment may be TRBD1 or TRBD2 (5 bases each). Germline assignment: CDR1 SGHAT and CDR2 FQNNGV. The CDR3 loop spans 15 amino acids. Deletions cut 3 bases from V and 0 bases from J, with 10 bases between. The CDR3 spells CASSFSGASTDTQYF. The CDR3 coding sequence is TGTGCCAGCAGCTTTTCCGGGGCAAGCACAGATACGCAGTATTTT.

Ten or more counts support this clone. The rearrangement joins TRBV2 to TRBJ2-3; D call uncertain. Per the germline V gene, CDR1 is SNHLY and CDR2 is FYNNEI. V lost 4 bases to trimming and J lost 4 bases, with 15 bases between them. The CDR3 is 15 residues long. CDR3 in DNA: TGTGCCAGCAGTGTAAGGTCAGGTGAAGCAGATACGCAGTATTTT. This encodes CASSVRSGEADTQYF.

CDR3 bases: TGTGCCTGGAGCCGCCTAGCGGGAGTCGGGCATGAGCAGTTCTTC. This sequence encodes CAWSRLAGVGHEQFF. The chain recombines TRBV30 with TRBJ2-1; 10 bases agree with TRBD2. V lost 3 bases to trimming and J lost 8 bases; unmatched junction nucleotides: 10. The germline gives CDR1 GTSNPN, CDR2 SVGIG (reference sequence). This CDR3 contains 15 residues.

The genes are TRBV4-2 and TRBJ2-1; D not certain. This CDR3 has 14 amino acids. Trimming shortened V by 2 bases and J by 6 bases, and 11 bases separated the two germline ends. Germline V gives CDR1 LGHNA, CDR2 YNFKEQ. The CDR3 sequence is CASSQSGGSNEQFF. In nucleotides, the CDR3 is TGTGCCAGCAGCCAATCGGGCGGTTCCAATGAGCAGTTCTTC.

The V call is TRBV10-2, the J call TRBJ2-5; D is possibly TRBD2 (5 bases). Germline values: CDR1 WSHSY, CDR2 SAAADI. Between the trimmed V and J ends, which lost 2 bases and 7 bases, there was a span of 11 bases. This CDR3 comprises 13 residues. The CDR3 sequence is CASSEEGAGTQYF. The CDR3 DNA reads as TGCGCCAGCAGTGAGGAGGGAGCAGGGACCCAGTACTTC.

This clone appeared once. CDR3 region: CASSSRALSSYNEQFF. Written as DNA, the CDR3 is TGTGCCAGCAGTTCACGGGCCTTAAGCTCCTACAATGAGCAGTTCTTC. This chain joins TRBV6-5 and TRBJ2-1; D unclear. CDR1 is MNHEY, CDR2 SVGAGI, per germline. The CDR3 length is 16 residues. V lost 4 bases, J lost 0 bases, and 13 bases lay in between.